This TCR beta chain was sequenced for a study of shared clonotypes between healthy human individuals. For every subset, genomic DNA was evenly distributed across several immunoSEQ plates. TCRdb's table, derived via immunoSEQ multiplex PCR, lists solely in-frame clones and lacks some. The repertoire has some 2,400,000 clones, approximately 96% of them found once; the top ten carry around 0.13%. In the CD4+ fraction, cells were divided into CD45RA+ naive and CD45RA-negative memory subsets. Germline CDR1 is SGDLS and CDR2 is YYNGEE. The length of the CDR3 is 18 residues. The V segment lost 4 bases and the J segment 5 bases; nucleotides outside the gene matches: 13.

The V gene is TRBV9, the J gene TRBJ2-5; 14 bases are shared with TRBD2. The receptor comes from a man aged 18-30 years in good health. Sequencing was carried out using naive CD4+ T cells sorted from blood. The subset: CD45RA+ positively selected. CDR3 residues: CASSPQTGTSGGGETQYF. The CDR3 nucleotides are TGTGCCAGCAGCCCACAAACCGGGACTAGCGGGGGCGGGGAGACCCAGTACTTC. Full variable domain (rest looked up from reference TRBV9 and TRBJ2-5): DSGVTQTPKHLITATGQRVTLRCSPRSGDLSVYWYQQSLDQGLQFLIQYYNGEERAKGNILERFSAQQFPDLHSELNLSSLELGDSALYFCASSPQTGTSGGGETQYFGPGTRLLVL.